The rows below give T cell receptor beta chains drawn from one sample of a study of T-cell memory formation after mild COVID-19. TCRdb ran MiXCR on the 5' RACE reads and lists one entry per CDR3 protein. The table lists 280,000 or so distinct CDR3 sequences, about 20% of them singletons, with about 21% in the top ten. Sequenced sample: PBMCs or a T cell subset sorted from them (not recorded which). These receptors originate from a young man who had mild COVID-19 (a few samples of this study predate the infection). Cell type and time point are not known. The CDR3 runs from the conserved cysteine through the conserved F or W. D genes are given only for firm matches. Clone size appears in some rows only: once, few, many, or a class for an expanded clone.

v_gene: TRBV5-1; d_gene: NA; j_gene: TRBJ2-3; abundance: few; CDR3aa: CASSLAVPMGDTQYF; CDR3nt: TGCGCCAGCAGCTTGGCAGTACCTATGGGGGATACGCAGTATTTT
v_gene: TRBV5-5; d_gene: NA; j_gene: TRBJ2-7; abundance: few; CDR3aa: CASSGTDRYEQYF; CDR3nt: TGTGCCAGCAGCGGAACAGACCGCTACGAGCAGTACTTC
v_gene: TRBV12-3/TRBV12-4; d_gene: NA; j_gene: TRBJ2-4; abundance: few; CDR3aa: CASSLEGGVAKNIQYF; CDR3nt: TGTGCCAGCAGTTTAGAGGGCGGGGTCGCCAAAAACATTCAGTACTTC
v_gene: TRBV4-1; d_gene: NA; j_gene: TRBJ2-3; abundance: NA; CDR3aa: CASSQEGRGTQYF; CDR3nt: TGCGCCAGCAGCCAAGAGGGGAGAGGTACGCAGTATTTT
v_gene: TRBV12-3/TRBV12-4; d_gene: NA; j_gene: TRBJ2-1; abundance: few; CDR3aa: CASSPLRADYNEQFF; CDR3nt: TGTGCCAGCAGTCCTCTCCGGGCGGACTACAATGAGCAGTTCTTC
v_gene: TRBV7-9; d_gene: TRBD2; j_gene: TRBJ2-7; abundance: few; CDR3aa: CASSAGLAGGYYEQYF; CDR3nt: TGTGCCAGCAGCGCGGGACTAGCGGGGGGGTACTACGAGCAGTACTTC
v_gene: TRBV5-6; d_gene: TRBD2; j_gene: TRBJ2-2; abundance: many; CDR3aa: CASSLSGGRELFF; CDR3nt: TGTGCCAGCAGCTTGAGCGGGGGCAGGGAGCTGTTTTTT
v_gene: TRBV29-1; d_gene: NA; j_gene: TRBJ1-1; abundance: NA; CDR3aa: CSVEMNTEAFF; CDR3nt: TGCAGCGTTGAAATGAACACTGAAGCTTTCTTT
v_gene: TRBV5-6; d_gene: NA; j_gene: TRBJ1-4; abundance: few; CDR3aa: CASSALGGEKLFF; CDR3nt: TGTGCCAGCAGTGCACTCGGTGGGGAAAAACTGTTTTTT
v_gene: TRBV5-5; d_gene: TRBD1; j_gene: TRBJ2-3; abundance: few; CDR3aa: CASSSTGGDTQYF; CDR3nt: TGTGCCAGCAGCTCTACAGGGGGAGATACGCAGTATTTT
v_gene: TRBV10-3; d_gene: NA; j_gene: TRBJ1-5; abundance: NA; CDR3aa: CAISDKGKGDQPQHF; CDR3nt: TGTGCCATCAGTGATAAGGGGAAGGGTGATCAGCCCCAGCATTTT
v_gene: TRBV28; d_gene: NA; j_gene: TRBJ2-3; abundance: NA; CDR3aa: CASSSGGLNSDTQYF; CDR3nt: TGTGCCAGCAGTTCGGGGGGCCTAAACTCAGATACGCAGTATTTT
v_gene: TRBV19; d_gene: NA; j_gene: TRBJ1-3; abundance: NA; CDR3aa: CASSPRVDSGNTIYF; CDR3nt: TGTGCCAGTAGTCCTCGGGTCGACTCTGGAAACACCATATATTTT
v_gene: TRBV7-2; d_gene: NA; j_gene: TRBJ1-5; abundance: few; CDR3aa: CASSSYNQPQHF; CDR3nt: TGTGCCAGCAGCTCTTACAATCAGCCCCAGCATTTT
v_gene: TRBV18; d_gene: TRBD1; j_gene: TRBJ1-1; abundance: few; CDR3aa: CASSPQRQGPMNTEAFF; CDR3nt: TGTGCCAGCTCACCACAAAGACAGGGGCCAATGAACACTGAAGCTTTCTTT
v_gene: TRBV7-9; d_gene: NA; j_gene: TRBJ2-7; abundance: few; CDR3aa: CATGGGGPLTYEQYF; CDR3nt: TGTGCCACAGGGGGTGGAGGGCCCCTTACCTACGAGCAGTACTTC
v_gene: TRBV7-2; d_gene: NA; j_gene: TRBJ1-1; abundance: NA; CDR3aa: CASSFWGTEAFF; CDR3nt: TGTGCCAGCAGCTTTTGGGGCACTGAAGCTTTCTTT
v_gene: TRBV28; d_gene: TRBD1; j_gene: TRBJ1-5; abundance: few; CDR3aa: CASSLGGQDPQPQHF; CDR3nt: TGTGCCAGCAGCCTGGGGGGACAGGATCCTCAGCCCCAGCATTTT
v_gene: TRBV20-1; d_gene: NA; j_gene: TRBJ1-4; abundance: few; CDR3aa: CSARDHSEKLFF; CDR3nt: TGCAGTGCTAGAGATCACAGTGAAAAACTGTTTTTT
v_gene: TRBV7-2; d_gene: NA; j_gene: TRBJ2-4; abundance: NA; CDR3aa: CASSFGGIAKNIQYF; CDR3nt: TGTGCCAGCAGCTTTGGGGGAATAGCCAAAAACATTCAGTACTTC
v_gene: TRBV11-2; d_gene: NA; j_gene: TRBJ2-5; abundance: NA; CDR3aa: CASSLNRIQETQYF; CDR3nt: TGTGCCAGCAGCTTAAACCGCATCCAAGAGACCCAGTACTTC
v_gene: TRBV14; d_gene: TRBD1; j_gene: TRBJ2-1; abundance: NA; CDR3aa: CASSQRGTGGFNEQFF; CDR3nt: TGTGCCAGCAGCCAACGTGGGACAGGGGGCTTCAATGAGCAGTTCTTC
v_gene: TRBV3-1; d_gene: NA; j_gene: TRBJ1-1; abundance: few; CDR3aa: CASSHSGGTEAFF; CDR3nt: TGTGCCAGCAGCCACTCAGGAGGCACTGAAGCTTTCTTT
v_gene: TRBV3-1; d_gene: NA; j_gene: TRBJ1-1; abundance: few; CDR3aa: CASSQAPGTEAFF; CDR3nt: TGTGCCAGCAGCCAAGCGCCAGGGACGGAAGCTTTCTTT
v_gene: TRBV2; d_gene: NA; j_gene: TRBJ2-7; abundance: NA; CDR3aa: CASRDDLNEQYF; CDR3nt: TGTGCCAGCAGGGACGACCTGAACGAGCAGTACTTC
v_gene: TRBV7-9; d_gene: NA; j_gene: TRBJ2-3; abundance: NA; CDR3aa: CASSPTTGRSTDTQYF; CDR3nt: TGTGCCAGCAGCCCGACGACAGGGAGGAGCACAGATACGCAGTATTTT
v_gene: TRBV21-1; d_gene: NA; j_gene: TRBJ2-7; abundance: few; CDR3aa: CASSTGQGVSYEQYF; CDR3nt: TGTGCCAGCAGCACGGGACAGGGGGTCTCCTACGAGCAGTACTTC
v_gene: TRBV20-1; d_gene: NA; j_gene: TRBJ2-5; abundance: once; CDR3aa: CSAPSSYKETQYF; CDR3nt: TGCAGTGCTCCCAGTAGTTACAAAGAGACCCAGTACTTC
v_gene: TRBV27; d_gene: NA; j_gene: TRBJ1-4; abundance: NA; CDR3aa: CASKFAGAEKLFF; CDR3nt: TGTGCCAGCAAGTTCGCGGGGGCCGAAAAACTGTTTTTT
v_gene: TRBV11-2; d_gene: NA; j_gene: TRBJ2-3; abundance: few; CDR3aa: CASSPRGRSPDTQYF; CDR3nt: TGTGCCAGCAGCCCCCGGGGGAGGAGCCCAGATACGCAGTATTTT
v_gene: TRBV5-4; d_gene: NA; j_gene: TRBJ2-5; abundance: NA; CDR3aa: CATPTGSGETQYF; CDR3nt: TGTGCCACCCCAACAGGGTCGGGAGAGACCCAGTACTTC
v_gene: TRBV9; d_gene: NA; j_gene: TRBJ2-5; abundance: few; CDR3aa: CASSAGQKETQYF; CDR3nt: TGTGCCAGCAGCGCCGGACAGAAAGAGACCCAGTACTTC
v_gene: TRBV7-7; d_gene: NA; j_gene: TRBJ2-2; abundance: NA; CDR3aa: CASSLSSTGELFF; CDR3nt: TGTGCTAGCAGCCTCTCTTCCACCGGGGAGCTGTTTTTT
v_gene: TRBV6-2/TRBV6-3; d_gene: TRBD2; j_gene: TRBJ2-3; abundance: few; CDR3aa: CASLPAGVPPTDTQYF; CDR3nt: TGTGCCAGCCTCCCGGCGGGGGTTCCCCCCACAGATACGCAGTATTTT
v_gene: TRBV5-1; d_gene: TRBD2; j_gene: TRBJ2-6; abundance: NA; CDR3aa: CASSLEAGAGANVLTF; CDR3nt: TGCGCCAGCAGCTTGGAGGCGGGGGCTGGGGCCAACGTCCTGACTTTC
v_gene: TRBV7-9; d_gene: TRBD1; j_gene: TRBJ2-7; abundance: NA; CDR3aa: CASSSRDRESHEQYF; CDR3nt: TGTGCCAGCAGCAGCCGGGACAGGGAATCCCACGAGCAGTACTTC
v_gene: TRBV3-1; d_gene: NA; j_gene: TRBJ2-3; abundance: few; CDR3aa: CASSQDPGNPLQYF; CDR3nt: TGTGCCAGCAGCCAAGACCCCGGGAATCCTTTGCAGTATTTT
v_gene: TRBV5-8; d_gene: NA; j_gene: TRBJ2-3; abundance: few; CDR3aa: CASSHYTDTQYF; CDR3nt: TGTGCCAGCAGCCACTACACAGATACGCAGTATTTT
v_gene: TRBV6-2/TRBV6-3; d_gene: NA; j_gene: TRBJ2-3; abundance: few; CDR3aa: CASRPGSVYTQYF; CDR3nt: TGTGCCAGCAGACCTGGGAGTGTATATACGCAGTATTTT